The 14 T cell receptor beta chains below come from one sample, sequenced in a study of PD-1 blockade in classical Hodgkin lymphoma (dated by TCRdb to the early 2020s). In the paper's terms, the time point label means: newly diagnosed, previously untreated cHL patient sample. Library creation used the immunoSEQ multiplex PCR assay. TCRdb stores this immuneACCESS table with in-frame sequences only. Part of the clones is absent; in the studies checked, under half of the shortfall reflects unresolved V genes, and no reason is known for the rest. Across this sample there are tens of thousands of clones, with approximately 90% seen only once. Under 5% of the sample is in the top ten clones. Specimen: peripheral blood mononuclear cells (PBMCs). These receptors were taken from a human donor with classical Hodgkin lymphoma.

The chain employs TRBV5-1 and TRBJ2-3, with a possible D match to TRBD2 (6 bases). The V and J ends lost 4 bases and 0 bases respectively, with 9 bases between them. The CDR3 runs 14 residues. The V gene's germline CDR1 is SGHRS and CDR2 YFSETQ. The CDR3 loop reads CASSAGTSTDTQYF. The CDR3 coding sequence is TGCGCCAGCAGCGCGGGGACTAGCACAGATACGCAGTATTTT.

The gene calls are TRBV27 and TRBJ2-1; 8 nucleotides agree with TRBD2. The CDR3 consists of 15 residues. Germline loops: CDR1 MNHEY, CDR2 SMNVEV (reference sequence). With V trimmed by 3 bases and J by 4 bases, 5 bases remained unmatched. The CDR3 protein is CASSLTGGVYNEQFF. In DNA form, the CDR3 reads TGTGCCAGCAGTTTGACGGGAGGGGTGTACAATGAGCAGTTCTTC.

In this sample, this clone turned up a few times. The chain recombines TRBV4-1 with TRBJ1-2, with 10 bases matching TRBD1. Germline CDR1 MGHRA, CDR2 YSYEKL. V lost 6 bases to trimming and J lost 7 bases; unmatched junction nucleotides: 5. The CDR3 is 13 amino acids. The CDR3 loop reads CASRRQGAFGYTF. DNA of the CDR3: TGCGCCAGCAGACGACAGGGGGCGTTTGGCTACACCTTC.

The chain has TRBV5-1 and TRBJ2-3, with 10 bases fitting TRBD1. The CDR3 totals 15 residues. CDR1 SGHRS and CDR2 YFSETQ come from the germline V gene. The J segment lost 4 bases and the V segment lost 0 bases, leaving 2 bases of the junction unmatched. CDR3 amino acids: CASSLVGQGSDTQYF. CDR3 bases: TGCGCCAGCAGCTTGGTGGGACAGGGGTCAGATACGCAGTATTTT.

The genes are TRBV30 and TRBJ1-2, with TRBD1 matching over 10 bases. V dropped 7 bases and J dropped 6; count of bases not matched to a gene: 8. The CDR3 has 13 residues. Germline V gene data show CDR1 as GTSNPN and CDR2 as SVGIG (reference sequence). The CDR3 region has the DNA TGTGCCTCGCGCGGACAGGGGGGTCATGGCTACACCTTC. The encoded protein is CASRGQGGHGYTF.

V and J are TRBV5-1 and TRBJ2-3; 8 bases agree with TRBD2. The CDR3 contains 16 residues. V gave up 4 bases and J gave up 2 bases; unmatched junction bases: 9. The germline V gene encodes CDR1 SGHRS and CDR2 YFSETQ. The CDR3 reads CASSGEIAGFTDTQYF. The CDR3 DNA sequence: TGCGCCAGCAGCGGCGAGATAGCGGGATTCACAGATACGCAGTATTTT.

The chain has TRBV28 and TRBJ2-3; no clear D gene. The ends were cut back, 3 bases at V and 0 bases at J, with 7 bases in the middle. The germline V gene encodes CDR1 MDHEN and CDR2 SYDVKM. The CDR3 is 14 amino acids. The DNA for the CDR3 is TGTGCCAGCAGTTTTTCGACTAGCACAGATACGCAGTATTTT. Translating gives CASSFSTSTDTQYF.

The rearrangement links TRBV29-1 to TRBJ1-4; D possibly corresponds to TRBD1 (5 bases). The CDR3 spans 19 residues. Germline V gives CDR1 SQVTM, CDR2 ANQGSEA. Trimming pared 7 bases from V and 3 bases from J, leaving 30 bases between. DNA of the CDR3: TGCAGCGCCGTAGGGGTGGGACCAGACCACCTGGGAGCTAATGAAAAACTGTTTTTT. It yields the protein CSAVGVGPDHLGANEKLFF.

The chain recombines TRBV4-2 with TRBJ2-1; 7 bases are a match to TRBD2. The germline V gene encodes CDR1 LGHNA and CDR2 YNFKEQ. This CDR3 spans 16 amino acids. After removal of 2 bases from V and 2 bases from J, the junction contained 6 bases not matched to a gene. The CDR3 nucleotides are TGTGCCAGCAGCCAATGGAGCGGGGATGCCTACAATGAGCAGTTCTTC. Amino acid sequence: CASSQWSGDAYNEQFF.

The genes are TRBV9 and TRBJ2-3; 7 bases agree with TRBD2. CDR1 is SGDLS, CDR2 YYNGEE, per germline. This CDR3 contains 13 residues. With V trimmed by 3 bases and J by 5 bases, 3 bases remained unmatched. This CDR3 reads CASSGPGGDTQYF. The DNA of the CDR3 is TGTGCCAGCAGCGGCCCGGGGGGAGATACGCAGTATTTT.

The gene calls are TRBV11-3 and TRBJ2-7; D is uncertain. V lost 0 bases and J lost 5, with 8 bases in between. From germline, CDR1 is SGHNT and CDR2 YENEEA. This CDR3 spans 13 amino acids. The CDR3 DNA follows: TGTGCCAGCAGCTTAGATCATGGGGACGAGCAGTACGTC. It yields the protein CASSLDHGDEQYV.

This clone has just a few counts. This chain connects TRBV6-1 to TRBJ2-5; D tentatively fits TRBD1 or TRBD2 (6 bases each). The V gene's germline CDR1 is MNHNS and CDR2 SASEGT. Trimming removed 1 base at V and 5 bases at J, with 11 bases between. The CDR3 totals 14 residues. CDR3 sequence: CASSEGGGRETQYF. In DNA form, the CDR3 reads TGTGCCAGCAGTGAAGGAGGGGGGCGGGAGACCCAGTACTTC.

V gene TRBV19 combines with J gene TRBJ1-2, with D perhaps TRBD1 (5 bases). The germline gives CDR1 LNHDA, CDR2 SQIVND (reference sequence). CDR3 length: 16 residues. The V gene lost 2 bases and the J gene lost 4 bases, with 17 bases spanning the gap. CDR3 coding DNA: TGTGCCAGTAGTATATTCACCTCGGGGGGACCCTATGGCTACACCTTC. This encodes CASSIFTSGGPYGYTF.

The chain recombines TRBV4-2 with TRBJ1-5; D is undetermined. There are 16 residues in the CDR3. Germline CDR1 is LGHNA and CDR2 is YNFKEQ. The V gene lost 0 bases and the J gene lost 0 bases, with 9 bases spanning the gap. CDR3 amino acids: CASSQEGGYSNQPQHF. DNA for the CDR3: TGTGCCAGCAGCCAAGAAGGAGGTTATAGCAATCAGCCCCAGCATTTT.